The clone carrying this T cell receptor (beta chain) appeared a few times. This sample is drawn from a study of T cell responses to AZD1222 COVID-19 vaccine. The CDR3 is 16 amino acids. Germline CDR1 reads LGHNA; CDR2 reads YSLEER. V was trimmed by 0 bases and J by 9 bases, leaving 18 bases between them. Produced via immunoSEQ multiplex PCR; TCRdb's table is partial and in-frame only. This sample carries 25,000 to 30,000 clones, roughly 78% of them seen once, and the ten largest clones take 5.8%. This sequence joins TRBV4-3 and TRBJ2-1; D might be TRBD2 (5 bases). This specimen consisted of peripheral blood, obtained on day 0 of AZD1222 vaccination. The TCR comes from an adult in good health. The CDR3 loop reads CASSQDSRGGRGEQFF. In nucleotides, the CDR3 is TGCGCCAGCAGCCAAGATTCCAGAGGAGGTCGCGGTGAGCAGTTCTTC.